The 31 T cell receptor beta chains listed next were all sequenced from one sample in a study of T cell changes during pregnancy in multiple sclerosis. Sequenced by immunoSEQ multiplex PCR; TCRdb stores in-frame clones only, minus some. The table records 25,000 to 35,000 clones, about 88% of them present only once. The sample was CD8+ T cells from peripheral blood mononuclear cells, taken in the second trimester of pregnancy. The receptors derive from a female donor with multiple sclerosis, enrolled in a pregnancy study.

The gene calls are TRBV7-9 and TRBJ2-1; 10 nucleotides line up with TRBD2. The CDR3 sequence is 15 residues long. Per germline, CDR1 SEHNR and CDR2 FQNEAQ (reference sequence). V was clipped by 5 bases and J by 0 bases; unmatched bases: 1. CDR3 protein: CASSKREGSYNEQFF. CDR3 in DNA: TGTGCCAGCAGCAAGCGGGAGGGCTCCTACAATGAGCAGTTCTTC.

The V call is TRBV7-3, the J call TRBJ2-3, with 9 bases aligning to TRBD2. Trimming at V came to 4 bases and at J to 4 bases, leaving 6 bases not matched to a gene. Looked up from germline, CDR1 is SGHTA and CDR2 is FQGTGA. The CDR3 length is 15 residues. CDR3 residues: CASSSSGGRADTQYF. CDR3 DNA: TGTGCCAGCAGCTCAAGCGGGGGGCGGGCAGATACGCAGTATTTT.

The V gene is TRBV5-6, the J gene TRBJ2-1, with 8 bases aligning to TRBD1. The CDR3 contains 13 residues. After removal of 5 bases from V and 8 bases from J, the junction contained 6 bases not matched to a gene. CDR1 and CDR2 (germline): SGHDT, YYEEEE. Here the CDR3 reads CASSRTGSYEQFF. CDR3 nucleotides: TGTGCCAGCAGTAGGACAGGGAGCTATGAGCAGTTCTTC.

V gene TRBV28 combines with J gene TRBJ1-5, with a possible D match to TRBD1 (6 bases). Trimming cost V 4 bases and J 2 bases, with 15 bases left between them. Germline CDR1 and CDR2: MDHEN and SYDVKM. The CDR3 covers 16 residues. CDR3 bases: TGTGCCAGCAGTTCGAAACAGGGAAACGGCAATCAGCCCCAGCATTTT. This translates into CASSSKQGNGNQPQHF.

This chain connects TRBV15 to TRBJ1-5, with 7 bases lining up with TRBD1. Germline CDR1 LNHNV, CDR2 YYDKDF (reference sequence). The V gene end was trimmed by 5 bases and the J gene end by 4 bases; junction bases not matched to a gene: 2. The CDR3 runs 13 residues. The CDR3 is CATSGQENQPQHF. The CDR3 DNA reads TGTGCCACCAGCGGACAGGAGAATCAGCCCCAGCATTTT.

This chain joins TRBV9 and TRBJ1-6; no firm D call. CDR3 length equals 15 residues. CDR1 SGDLS and CDR2 YYNGEE come from the germline V gene. V gave up 1 base and J gave up 7 bases, with 12 bases separating them. The CDR3 region has the DNA TGTGCCAGCAGCGTAAGAGGGAACAGCAATTCACCCCTCCACTTT. As protein: CASSVRGNSNSPLHF.

The CDR3 DNA sequence: TGTGCCAGCAGCTTTCGGGGGGGCGACGAGCAGTACTTC. Translating it yields CASSFRGGDEQYF. The chain recombines TRBV7-3 with TRBJ2-7; 8 bases match TRBD2. With V trimmed by 3 bases and J by 5 bases, 3 bases remained unmatched. CDR3 size: 13 residues. Germline V gene sequence: CDR1 SGHTA, CDR2 FQGTGA.

The V gene is TRBV11-2, the J gene TRBJ2-3; the D is unclear. The CDR3 spans 12 residues. Trimming stripped 2 bases from V and 5 bases from J, with 5 bases between. The germline gives CDR1 SGHAT, CDR2 FQNNGV. CDR3 bases: TGTGCCAGCAGCTTATTACTAGATACGCAGTATTTT. Its translation is CASSLLLDTQYF.

The chain joins TRBV7-9 to TRBJ1-4, with 8 bases matching TRBD1. Germline V CDR1 and CDR2: SEHNR, FQNEAQ (reference sequence). There are 15 residues in the CDR3. J gave up 4 bases and V 6 bases, and 7 bases lay outside the gene matches. Written as DNA, the CDR3 is TGTGCCAGCAGTTATATTGGACAGGGTAATGAAAAACTGTTTTTT. Encoded protein: CASSYIGQGNEKLFF.

The chain is built from TRBV12-5 and TRBJ2-1, with D perhaps matching TRBD1 (5 bases). Germline V CDR1 and CDR2: LGHNT, FRNRAP. Between the trimmed V and J ends, which lost 1 base and 4 bases, there was a span of 5 bases. The CDR3 is 13 amino acids. The CDR3 coding sequence is TGTGCTAGTGGTTTGGGACAGTACAATGAGCAGTTCTTC. Translation: CASGLGQYNEQFF.

The chain uses TRBV7-6 and TRBJ2-1, with D perhaps matching TRBD2 (7 bases). Germline CDR1 reads SGHVS; CDR2 reads FNYEAQ. The CDR3 length is 16 residues. Trimming took off 1 base at V and 5 bases at J, with 15 bases between the two ends. The DNA of the CDR3 is TGTGCCAGCAGCTTAGAGGGGGAGGGGAGGAACAATGAGCAGTTCTTC. This encodes CASSLEGEGRNNEQFF.

The rearrangement links TRBV30 to TRBJ2-7, with D possibly matching TRBD1 (6 bases). Looked up from germline, CDR1 is GTSNPN and CDR2 is SVGIG (reference sequence). The V gene lost 0 bases and the J gene lost 4 bases, with 13 bases spanning the gap. The CDR3 runs 14 residues. The CDR3 DNA sequence: TGTGCCTGGAGTGTCTCAGGGGCTGTTTACGAGCAGTACTTC. Its translation: CAWSVSGAVYEQYF.

A single count supports this clone. Written as DNA, the CDR3 is TGCGCCAGCAGCCAAGATTCAGGGACTAGCGTTTCCTACGAGCAGTACTTC. Translated: CASSQDSGTSVSYEQYF. The V call is TRBV4-1, the J call TRBJ2-7; 10 nucleotides match TRBD2. CDR1 and CDR2 (germline): MGHRA, YSYEKL. With V trimmed by 0 bases and J by 1 base, 6 bases remained unmatched. The CDR3 runs to 17 residues.

The chain uses TRBV27 and TRBJ1-1; D uncertain. From germline, CDR1 is MNHEY and CDR2 SMNVEV (reference sequence). The CDR3 contains 13 residues. V dropped 7 bases and J dropped 0 bases, with 9 bases sitting between them. The CDR3 sequence is CASTNSMNTEAFF. The CDR3 DNA is TGTGCCAGCACAAACAGCATGAACACTGAAGCTTTCTTT.

The chain is built from TRBV5-1 and TRBJ1-2, with 9 bases aligning to TRBD1. CDR1 is SGHRS, CDR2 YFSETQ, per germline. The V gene end was trimmed by 3 bases and the J gene end by 4 bases; junction bases not matched to a gene: 4. The CDR3 length is 14 residues. The CDR3 sequence is CASSSGQGVYGYTF. The CDR3 region has the DNA TGCGCCAGCAGCTCGGGACAGGGAGTCTATGGCTACACCTTC.

Only a few counts were recorded for this clone. The genes are TRBV6-1 and TRBJ2-7; 8 bases line up with TRBD2. Germline CDR1 reads MNHNS; CDR2 reads SASEGT. After removal of 0 bases from V and 7 bases from J, the junction contained 8 bases not matched to a gene. CDR3 length: 15 residues. The CDR3 reads CASSEALGGAGEQYF. The CDR3 DNA is TGTGCCAGCAGTGAAGCGCTCGGGGGGGCCGGAGAGCAGTACTTC.

By frequency in the sample, this clone is large (0.1 to 1%). The chain couples TRBV19 to TRBJ2-4; tentatively, D is TRBD2 (5 bases). V was cut by 3 bases and J by 8 bases, with 8 bases left in between. From germline, CDR1 is LNHDA and CDR2 SQIVND (reference sequence). The CDR3 extends over 12 amino acids. As DNA, the CDR3 is TGTGCCAGTAGTATTTGGGGAGACATTCAGTACTTC. Translated: CASSIWGDIQYF.

This clone was seen more than once but under ten times. This chain links TRBV13 with TRBJ2-1; D is uncertain. Trimming removed 6 bases from V and 7 bases from J, with 4 bases in between. The CDR3 length is 10 residues. CDR1 is PRHDT and CDR2 is FYEKMQ in the germline V gene (reference sequence). CDR3 in amino acids: CASSSNEQFF. The CDR3 bases are TGTGCCAGCAGTTCAAATGAGCAGTTCTTC.

The rearrangement uses TRBV6-4 and TRBJ2-1; D not resolved. The V end lost 0 bases, the J end lost 4 bases, and 4 bases lay between the germline ends. The CDR3 is made up of 13 amino acids. Per germline, CDR1 MRHNA and CDR2 SNTAGT. The CDR3 region has the DNA TGTGCCAGCAGTGACTCGGCTTACAATGAGCAGTTCTTC. Translation gives CASSDSAYNEQFF.

V gene TRBV5-1 combines with J gene TRBJ2-7, with 8 bases that match TRBD1. There are 15 residues in the CDR3. The ends lost 3 bases at V and 3 bases at J; junction bases unmatched: 8. Germline V lookup: CDR1 SGHRS, CDR2 YFSETQ. CDR3 amino acids: CASSWSGTGHYEQYF. The CDR3 DNA follows: TGCGCCAGCAGCTGGTCCGGGACAGGTCACTACGAGCAGTACTTC.

The chain has TRBV2 and TRBJ2-5; D is uncertain. V lost 1 base, J lost 2 bases, and 8 bases lay in between. Germline CDR1 and CDR2: SNHLY and FYNNEI. The CDR3 is made up of 14 amino acids. CDR3 bases: TGTGCCAGCAGTGAAGTGGCAGTACAAGAGACCCAGTACTTC. This codes for CASSEVAVQETQYF. The full variable domain, completed using reference TRBV2 and TRBJ2-5, is EPEVTQTPSHQVTQMGQEVILRCVPISNHLYFYWYRQILGQKVEFLVSFYNNEISEKSEIFDDQFSVERPDGSNFTLKIRSTKLEDSAMYFCASSEVAVQETQYFGPGTRLLVL.

The rearrangement uses TRBV9 and TRBJ1-4, with TRBD1 as a possible D gene (5 bases). The ends were cut back, 2 bases at V and 2 bases at J, with 10 bases in the middle. This CDR3 contains 15 residues. The germline V gene encodes CDR1 SGDLS and CDR2 YYNGEE. CDR3: CASSVSGLTNEKLFF. The CDR3 DNA follows: TGTGCCAGCAGCGTCTCAGGGTTGACTAATGAAAAACTGTTTTTT.

The gene calls are TRBV29-1 and TRBJ2-1, with D unclear. Germline lookup yields CDR1 SQVTM and CDR2 ANQGSEA. CDR3 length: 11 residues. The V end lost 3 bases, the J end lost 4 bases, and 4 bases lay between the germline ends. Written as DNA, the CDR3 is TGCAGCGTTGAGTATTACAATGAGCAGTTCTTC. This gives the protein CSVEYYNEQFF.

The V call is TRBV27, the J call TRBJ2-3; the D gene is possibly TRBD2 (5 bases). Germline CDR1 is MNHEY and CDR2 is SMNVEV (reference sequence). V lost 1 base to trimming and J lost 0 bases, with 8 bases between them. This CDR3 is built from 15 residues. The CDR3 loop is CASSLYRTSTDTQYF. The CDR3 DNA follows: TGTGCCAGCAGTTTATATAGGACTAGCACAGATACGCAGTATTTT.

The chain employs TRBV7-3 and TRBJ2-1, with a possible D match to TRBD2 (7 bases). This CDR3 comprises 15 residues. The V and J ends lost 1 base and 7 bases respectively, with 14 bases between them. CDR1 and CDR2 (germline): SGHTA, FQGTGA. The CDR3 here is CASSLMGGLGNEQFF. DNA for the CDR3: TGTGCCAGCAGCTTAATGGGGGGGCTGGGGAATGAGCAGTTCTTC.

This chain connects TRBV5-4 to TRBJ1-4, with 9 nucleotides matching TRBD1. The germline V gene encodes CDR1 SGHNT and CDR2 YYREEE (reference sequence). The junction had 16 bases not matched to a gene; V was cut back by 4 bases and J by 6 bases. The CDR3 is 18 residues long. CDR3 in amino acids: CASSGMAWFRDRDEKLFF. Here the CDR3 DNA reads TGTGCCAGCAGCGGAATGGCGTGGTTTCGGGACAGGGATGAAAAACTGTTTTTT.

The rearrangement uses TRBV7-6 and TRBJ2-3; D might be TRBD2 (5 bases). Trimming shortened V by 5 bases and J by 0 bases, and 9 bases separated the two germline ends. Germline lookup yields CDR1 SGHVS and CDR2 FNYEAQ. The CDR3 runs to 14 residues. CDR3 protein: CASSTRTSTDTQYF. CDR3 in DNA: TGTGCCAGCAGCACCCGGACTAGCACAGATACGCAGTATTTT.

V usage is TRBV5-1 and J usage is TRBJ2-2; D perhaps matches TRBD2 (6 bases). The CDR3 is made up of 15 amino acids. Germline loops: CDR1 SGHRS, CDR2 YFSETQ. Trimming shortened V by 3 bases and J by 5 bases, and 14 bases separated the two germline ends. Written as DNA, the CDR3 is TGCGCCAGCAGCTCGACTAGATTCACGACCGGGGAGCTGTTTTTT. Amino acids: CASSSTRFTTGELFF. The full variable domain, its missing parts supplied by reference TRBV5-1 and TRBJ2-2, is KAGVTQTPRYLIKTRGQQVTLSCSPISGHRSVSWYQQTPGQGLQFLFEYFSETQRNKGNFPGRFSGRQFSNSRSEMNVSTLELGDSALYLCASSSTRFTTGELFFGEGSRLTVL.

This sequence joins TRBV28 and TRBJ2-1; 9 bases line up with TRBD2. The CDR3 length is 14 residues. V shed 6 bases and J 6 bases; nucleotides not matched to a gene: 6. CDR1 is MDHEN, CDR2 SYDVKM, per germline. This CDR3 is CASSWAGGGNEQFF. The DNA for the CDR3 is TGTGCCAGCAGCTGGGCGGGAGGGGGCAATGAGCAGTTCTTC. Looking up the rest from reference TRBV28 and TRBJ2-1 gives the full variable domain: DVKVTQSSRYLVKRTGEKVFLECVQDMDHENMFWYRQDPGLGLRLIYFSYDVKMKEKGDIPEGYSVSREKKERFSLILESASTNQTSMYLCASSWAGGGNEQFFGPGTRLTVL.

The chain combines TRBV7-2 with TRBJ2-7; possible D gene TRBD2, 6 bases. Germline-derived CDR1 and CDR2 are SGHTA and FQGNSA. V lost 5 bases to trimming and J lost 2 bases, with 16 bases between them. CDR3 length equals 15 residues. CDR3 protein: CASSVSGGPAYEQYF. The CDR3 DNA sequence: TGTGCCAGCAGCGTATCCGGGGGACCGGCCTACGAGCAGTACTTC.

This rearrangement joins TRBV15 to TRBJ2-1; a possible D gene is TRBD2 (5 bases). Germline loops: CDR1 LNHNV, CDR2 YYDKDF (reference sequence). V lost 3 bases to trimming and J lost 7 bases, with 22 bases between them. This CDR3 is 17 amino acids long. This CDR3 reads CATSRTRVEDLWNEQFF. CDR3 in DNA: TGTGCCACCAGCAGGACCCGGGTGGAGGATCTTTGGAATGAGCAGTTCTTC.